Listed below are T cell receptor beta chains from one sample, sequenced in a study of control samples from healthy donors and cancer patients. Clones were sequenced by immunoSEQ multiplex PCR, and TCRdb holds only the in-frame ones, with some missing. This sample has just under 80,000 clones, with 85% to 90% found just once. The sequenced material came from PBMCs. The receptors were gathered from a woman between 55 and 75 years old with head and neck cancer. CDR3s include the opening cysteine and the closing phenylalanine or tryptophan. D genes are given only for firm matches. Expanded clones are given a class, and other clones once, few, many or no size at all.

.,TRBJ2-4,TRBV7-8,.,CASSPSLEDIQYF,TGTGCCAGCAGCCCCAGTCTAGAAGACATTCAGTACTTC
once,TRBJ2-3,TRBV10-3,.,CAIRAGLENTDTQYF,TGTGCCATCAGGGCGGGACTGGAAAACACAGATACGCAGTATTTT
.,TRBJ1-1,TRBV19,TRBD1,CASSIVAGTGRLAEAFF,TGTGCCAGTAGTATCGTTGCCGGGACAGGGCGTTTGGCTGAAGCTTTCTTT
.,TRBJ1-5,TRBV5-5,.,CASSLAGVQPQHF,TGTGCCAGCAGCTTGGCAGGGGTTCAGCCCCAGCATTTT
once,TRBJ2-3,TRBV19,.,CASRRTSLDTQYF,TGTGCCAGTAGACGCACTAGTTTAGATACGCAGTATTTT
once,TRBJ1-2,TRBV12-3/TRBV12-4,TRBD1,CASSLGQGNGYTF,TGTGCCAGCAGCTTGGGACAGGGTAATGGCTACACCTTC
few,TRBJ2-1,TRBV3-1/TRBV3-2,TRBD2,CASSQEFTSGRWKFEQFF,TGTGCCAGCAGCCAAGAGTTCACTAGCGGGAGGTGGAAGTTTGAGCAGTTCTTC
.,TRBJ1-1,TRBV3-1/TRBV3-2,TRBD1,CASSHRTGVNTEAFF,TGTGCCAGCAGCCATAGGACAGGGGTTAACACTGAAGCTTTCTTT
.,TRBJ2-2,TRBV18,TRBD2,CASSPSVTAGTGELFF,TGTGCCAGCTCACCCAGCGTGACAGCGGGAACCGGGGAGCTGTTTTTT
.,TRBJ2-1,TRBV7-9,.,CASTLNNEQFF,TGTGCCAGCACCCTTAACAATGAGCAGTTCTTC
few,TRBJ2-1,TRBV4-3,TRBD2,CASSQGLAGGPANEQFF,TGCGCCAGCAGTCAGGGACTAGCGGGAGGGCCGGCCAATGAGCAGTTCTTC
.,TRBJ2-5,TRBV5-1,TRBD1,CASSNSTGSGATQYF,TGCGCCAGCAGCAACTCGACAGGGTCCGGCGCGACCCAGTACTTC
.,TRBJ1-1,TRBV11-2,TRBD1,CASSLDRGPLGAFF,TGTGCCAGCAGTTTGGACAGGGGGCCACTCGGAGCTTTCTTT
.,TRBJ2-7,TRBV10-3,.,CAIRETILGDYEQYF,TGTGCCATCAGAGAGACGATACTAGGAGACTACGAGCAGTACTTC
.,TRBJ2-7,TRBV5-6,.,CASSSAWSEQYF,TGTGCCAGCAGCTCCGCGTGGAGCGAGCAGTACTTC
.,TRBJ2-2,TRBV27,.,CASSNRENNTGELFF,TGTGCCAGCAGTAACCGGGAAAATAACACCGGGGAGCTGTTTTTT
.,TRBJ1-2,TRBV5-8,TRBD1,CASWLPGQGSFGGYTF,TGTGCCAGCTGGCTCCCGGGACAGGGCTCCTTCGGGGGCTACACCTTC
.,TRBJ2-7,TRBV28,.,CASSLSHTPQYF,TGTGCCAGCAGTTTATCCCATACCCCGCAGTACTTC
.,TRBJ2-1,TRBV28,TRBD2,CASSLPVGLGYNEQFF,TGTGCCAGCAGTCTCCCCGTGGGACTAGGTTACAATGAGCAGTTCTTC
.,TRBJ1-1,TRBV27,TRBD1,CASSPGTGGNTEAFF,TGTGCCAGCAGCCCAGGGACAGGGGGCAATACTGAAGCTTTCTTT
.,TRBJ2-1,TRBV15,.,CATSRDLGRADSLYNEQFF,TGTGCCACCAGCAGAGATCTAGGTAGGGCGGACAGCCTCTACAATGAGCAGTTCTTC
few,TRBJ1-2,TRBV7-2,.,CASSSYITRTNTF,TGTGCCAGCAGCTCTTATATCACCAGGACTAACACCTTC
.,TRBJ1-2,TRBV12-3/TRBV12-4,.,CASSFRTSYGYTF,TGTGCCAGCAGTTTCAGGACGAGCTATGGCTACACCTTC
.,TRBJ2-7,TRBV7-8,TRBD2,CASSLGLADYEQYF,TGTGCCAGCAGCTTGGGACTAGCGGACTACGAGCAGTACTTC
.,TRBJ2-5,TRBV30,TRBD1,CAWGQGALVTGGTQYF,TGTGCCTGGGGACAGGGGGCGCTTGTTACCGGGGGGACCCAGTACTTC
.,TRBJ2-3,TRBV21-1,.,CASSKLLAGWTQYF,TGTGCCAGCAGCAAACTGCTAGCGGGATGGACGCAGTATTTT
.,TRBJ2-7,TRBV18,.,CASSPDRRPYEQYF,TGTGCCAGCTCGCCCGATCGGCGACCCTACGAGCAGTACTTC
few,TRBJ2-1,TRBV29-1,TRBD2,CSASTSGTYEQFF,TGCAGCGCTTCGACTAGCGGGACCTATGAGCAGTTCTTC
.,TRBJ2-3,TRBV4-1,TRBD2,CASSQFGLAGFADTQYF,TGCGCCAGCAGCCAATTCGGACTAGCGGGATTCGCAGATACGCAGTATTTT
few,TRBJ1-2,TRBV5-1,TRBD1,CASSWGDRAYGYTF,TGCGCCAGCAGCTGGGGGGACAGGGCTTATGGCTACACCTTC
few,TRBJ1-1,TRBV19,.,CASSIEVMNTEAFF,TGTGCCAGTAGTATAGAGGTGATGAACACTGAAGCTTTCTTT
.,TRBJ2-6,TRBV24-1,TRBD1,CATILLGQALSGANVLTF,TGTGCCACCATTTTGCTTGGACAGGCGCTCTCTGGGGCCAACGTCCTGACTTTC
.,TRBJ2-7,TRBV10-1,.,CASSENSYEQYF,TGCGCCAGCAGTGAGAACAGCTACGAGCAGTACTTC
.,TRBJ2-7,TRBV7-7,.,CASSPGPSRTDYEQYF,TGTGCCAGCAGCCCAGGGCCCAGCCGTACGGACTACGAGCAGTACTTC
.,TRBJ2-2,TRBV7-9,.,CASSATSPTGELFF,TGTGCCAGCAGCGCGACTAGTCCCACCGGGGAGCTGTTTTTT
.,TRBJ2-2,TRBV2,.,CASSGRLTNTGELFF,TGTGCCAGCAGTGGGCGGTTAACGAACACCGGGGAGCTGTTTTTT
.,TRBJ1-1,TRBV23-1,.,CASSDTREAFF,TGCGCCAGCAGTGACACTAGGGAAGCTTTCTTT
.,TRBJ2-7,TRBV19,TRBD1,CASRVGTGSYEQYF,TGTGCCAGTCGTGTGGGGACAGGCTCCTACGAGCAGTACTTC
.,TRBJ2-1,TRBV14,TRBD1,CASSQGIRTGRYNEQFF,TGTGCCAGCAGCCAAGGTATAAGGACAGGGAGATACAATGAGCAGTTCTTC
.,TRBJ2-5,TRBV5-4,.,CASSTPKQGETQYF,TGTGCCAGCAGCACCCCGAAGCAGGGGGAGACCCAGTACTTC
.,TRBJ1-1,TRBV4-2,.,CASSQTQMGDTEAFF,TGTGCCAGCAGCCAAACACAGATGGGGGACACTGAAGCTTTCTTT
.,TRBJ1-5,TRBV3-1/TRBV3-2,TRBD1,CASSQGTGVSQPQHF,TGTGCCAGCAGCCAAGGGACAGGGGTCTCGCAGCCCCAGCATTTT
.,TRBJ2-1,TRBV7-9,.,CASSFTYEQFF,TGTGCCAGCAGCTTTACCTATGAGCAGTTCTTC
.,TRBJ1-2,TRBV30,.,CAWSVDYNYGYTF,TGTGCCTGGAGTGTAGATTACAACTATGGCTACACCTTC
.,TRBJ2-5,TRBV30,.,CAWSVRLGKETQYF,TGTGCCTGGAGTGTAAGGTTGGGTAAGGAGACCCAGTACTTC
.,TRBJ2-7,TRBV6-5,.,CASSLGLSGFYEQYF,TGTGCCAGCAGCCTGGGCCTATCAGGCTTCTACGAGCAGTACTTC
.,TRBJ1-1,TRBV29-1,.,CSVELVVMVEAFF,TGCAGCGTTGAGTTGGTAGTCATGGTTGAAGCTTTCTTT
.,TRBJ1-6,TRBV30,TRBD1,CAWDTGDNSPLHF,TGTGCCTGGGATACAGGGGATAATTCACCCCTCCACTTT
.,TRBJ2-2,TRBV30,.,CAWRVTSPNTGELFF,TGTGCCTGGAGAGTAACTAGCCCGAACACCGGGGAGCTGTTTTTT